A selection of T cell receptor beta chains follows, all from one sample in a study of long-term antiretroviral therapy in people with HIV. Sequencing was performed with immunoSEQ multiplex PCR; in TCRdb, only in-frame clones are kept and a portion is missing. The table lists 27,000 or so clones, more than 75% of them singletons. Here the sequenced sample was unsorted PBMCs, taken 2.9 years after starting antiretroviral therapy. All receptors come from a man in his forties or fifties with HIV. Each CDR3 is given with its conserved first and last residue. Each record gives: V gene, D gene, J gene, clone size, CDR3 length, CDR3 DNA, CDR3 protein. The D gene is left open where the match is weak. Part of the rows lack a size; the others show once, few, many or a class for expanded clones.

V gene: TRBV7-2; D gene: .; J gene: TRBJ1-2; clone size: .; CDR3 length: 16; CDR3 DNA: TGTGCCAGCAGCTCCCTGGGGGGGGGCGCGGGCTATGGCTACACCTTC; CDR3 protein: CASSSLGGGAGYGYTF
V gene: TRBV7-9; D gene: TRBD2; J gene: TRBJ2-2; clone size: .; CDR3 length: 19; CDR3 DNA: TGTGCCAGCAGCTTGTCCCGCGGGGGGGCCTTTGGAGTTACCGGGGAGCTGTTTTTT; CDR3 protein: CASSLSRGGAFGVTGELFF
V gene: TRBV15; D gene: .; J gene: TRBJ2-2; clone size: once; CDR3 length: 18; CDR3 DNA: TGTGCCACCAGCAGTCGGATCGGGGGCCGGCCCGACACCGGGGAGCTGTTTTTT; CDR3 protein: CATSSRIGGRPDTGELFF
V gene: TRBV7-9; D gene: .; J gene: TRBJ2-7; clone size: .; CDR3 length: 14; CDR3 DNA: TGTGCCAGCAGCTCCGACACGAATCATAAGGAGCAGTACTTC; CDR3 protein: CASSSDTNHKEQYF
V gene: TRBV4-1; D gene: TRBD1; J gene: TRBJ2-1; clone size: .; CDR3 length: 22; CDR3 DNA: TGCGCCAGCAGCCATCGCCCTCTGGGGGACAGGGAACGGGAAGGGTCCTACAATGAGCAGTTCTTC; CDR3 protein: CASSHRPLGDREREGSYNEQFF
V gene: TRBV5-1; D gene: .; J gene: TRBJ1-1; clone size: once; CDR3 length: 14; CDR3 DNA: TGCGCCAGCAGCTATGGAAGGGGATACACTGAAGCTTTCTTT; CDR3 protein: CASSYGRGYTEAFF
V gene: TRBV4-1; D gene: .; J gene: TRBJ1-4; clone size: .; CDR3 length: 16; CDR3 DNA: TGCGCCAGCAGCCATCCAGGGGAAGGGGTTTACGAAAAACTGTTTTTT; CDR3 protein: CASSHPGEGVYEKLFF
V gene: TRBV30; D gene: .; J gene: TRBJ2-2; clone size: .; CDR3 length: 13; CDR3 DNA: TGTGCCTGGGAAGGACTCAACACCGGGGAGCTGTTTTTT; CDR3 protein: CAWEGLNTGELFF
V gene: TRBV29-1; D gene: TRBD1; J gene: TRBJ2-7; clone size: .; CDR3 length: 13; CDR3 DNA: TGCAGCGTCGACGGTGCAGGGGGCTACGAGCAGTACTTC; CDR3 protein: CSVDGAGGYEQYF
V gene: TRBV28; D gene: .; J gene: TRBJ2-7; clone size: once; CDR3 length: 15; CDR3 DNA: TGTGCCAGCAGTTTATACTCGGGAGCCGCGAGGGAGCAGTACTTC; CDR3 protein: CASSLYSGAAREQYF
V gene: TRBV6-5; D gene: TRBD2; J gene: TRBJ2-1; clone size: .; CDR3 length: 14; CDR3 DNA: TGTGCCAGCAGTTTAGCGGGGGGGAGCTATGAGCAGTTCTTC; CDR3 protein: CASSLAGGSYEQFF
V gene: TRBV29-1; D gene: .; J gene: TRBJ2-1; clone size: .; CDR3 length: 14; CDR3 DNA: TGCAGCGTTGAAGCGAGTACAGCCGTACGAGAGCAGTTCTTC; CDR3 protein: CSVEASTAVREQFF
V gene: TRBV28; D gene: .; J gene: TRBJ2-7; clone size: .; CDR3 length: 11; CDR3 DNA: TGTGCCAGCAGTTTCTCAGGGACGCGGTACTTC; CDR3 protein: CASSFSGTRYF
V gene: TRBV6-1; D gene: .; J gene: TRBJ1-6; clone size: .; CDR3 length: 15; CDR3 DNA: TGTGCCAGCAGCGCCCCAAACAGGAAAGATTCACCCCTCCACTTT; CDR3 protein: CASSAPNRKDSPLHF
V gene: TRBV27; D gene: TRBD1; J gene: TRBJ2-5; clone size: .; CDR3 length: 15; CDR3 DNA: TGTGCCAGCAGACCACGACAGGGGAAGGGAGAGACCCAGTACTTC; CDR3 protein: CASRPRQGKGETQYF
V gene: TRBV5-1; D gene: .; J gene: TRBJ1-1; clone size: .; CDR3 length: 13; CDR3 DNA: TGCGCCAGCGCTTTTGGTTTAGGGAGTAAAGCTTTCTTT; CDR3 protein: CASAFGLGSKAFF
V gene: TRBV6-5; D gene: .; J gene: TRBJ1-6; clone size: few; CDR3 length: 14; CDR3 DNA: TGTGCCAGCCGTACGCGCCAAGGGGCTCGGCCCCTCCACTTT; CDR3 protein: CASRTRQGARPLHF
V gene: TRBV28; D gene: .; J gene: TRBJ1-6; clone size: .; CDR3 length: 16; CDR3 DNA: TGTGCCAGCAGTTTTCGCCGGGGGCTTTATTATTCACCCCTCCACTTT; CDR3 protein: CASSFRRGLYYSPLHF
V gene: TRBV6-6; D gene: TRBD1; J gene: TRBJ1-4; clone size: .; CDR3 length: 14; CDR3 DNA: TGTGCCAGCACCCACGGGACAGGGTATGAAAAACTGTTTTTT; CDR3 protein: CASTHGTGYEKLFF
V gene: TRBV7-9; D gene: .; J gene: TRBJ1-5; clone size: .; CDR3 length: 16; CDR3 DNA: TGTGCCAGCAGCTTAGAGGCCATCAGGGGTATTCAGCCCCAGCATTTT; CDR3 protein: CASSLEAIRGIQPQHF
V gene: TRBV30; D gene: .; J gene: TRBJ1-1; clone size: .; CDR3 length: 12; CDR3 DNA: TGTGCCTGGAGTGCTCCGAACACTGAAGCTTTCTTT; CDR3 protein: CAWSAPNTEAFF
V gene: TRBV19; D gene: TRBD1; J gene: TRBJ1-4; clone size: .; CDR3 length: 15; CDR3 DNA: TGTGCCAGTAGTCCTACCGGGACAGTCGATGAAAAACTGTTTTTT; CDR3 protein: CASSPTGTVDEKLFF
V gene: TRBV7-3; D gene: .; J gene: TRBJ2-1; clone size: .; CDR3 length: 13; CDR3 DNA: TGTGCCAGCAGCTTATATGCCCTTAGTGAGCAGTTCTTC; CDR3 protein: CASSLYALSEQFF
V gene: TRBV6-4; D gene: TRBD1; J gene: TRBJ1-4; clone size: .; CDR3 length: 20; CDR3 DNA: TGTGCCAGCAGACCCCAAAGCCTCAACAGGGGCCCAGCAACTAATGAAAAACTGTTTTTT; CDR3 protein: CASRPQSLNRGPATNEKLFF
V gene: TRBV28; D gene: .; J gene: TRBJ1-2; clone size: once; CDR3 length: 18; CDR3 DNA: TGTGCCAGCAGTTTCATAATCAACACGGGGTCGAGGAACTATGGCTACACCTTC; CDR3 protein: CASSFIINTGSRNYGYTF
V gene: TRBV7-6; D gene: .; J gene: TRBJ1-1; clone size: .; CDR3 length: 14; CDR3 DNA: TGTGCCAGCAGCTTAGAGGGCTCCGGGAGTGACGCTTTCTTT; CDR3 protein: CASSLEGSGSDAFF
V gene: TRBV27; D gene: TRBD2; J gene: TRBJ2-7; clone size: .; CDR3 length: 15; CDR3 DNA: TGTGCCAGCAGTTTATCTCTACTAGCGGGGGACGAGCAGTACTTC; CDR3 protein: CASSLSLLAGDEQYF
V gene: TRBV20-1; D gene: .; J gene: TRBJ1-6; clone size: .; CDR3 length: 11; CDR3 DNA: TGCAGTGCTAGTAAGAATTCACCCCTCCACTTT; CDR3 protein: CSASKNSPLHF
V gene: TRBV4-1; D gene: TRBD2; J gene: TRBJ2-1; clone size: .; CDR3 length: 18; CDR3 DNA: TGCGCCAGCAGCCAAGATAAGCTAGCGGGGGGTCTGGGCAATGAGCAGTTCTTC; CDR3 protein: CASSQDKLAGGLGNEQFF
V gene: TRBV19; D gene: .; J gene: TRBJ1-1; clone size: .; CDR3 length: 15; CDR3 DNA: TGTGCCAGTACCCCTCTGAGGGGCCCCCGTCAGGAAGCTTTCTTT; CDR3 protein: CASTPLRGPRQEAFF
V gene: TRBV4-2; D gene: .; J gene: TRBJ1-5; clone size: .; CDR3 length: 14; CDR3 DNA: TGTGCCAGCAGCCGCGAGTCCAGCGATCAGCCCCAGCATTTT; CDR3 protein: CASSRESSDQPQHF
V gene: TRBV5-1; D gene: .; J gene: TRBJ1-1; clone size: .; CDR3 length: 16; CDR3 DNA: TGCGCCAGCAGCTTGGCCTTGTACGGGGGTGGCACTGAAGCTTTCTTT; CDR3 protein: CASSLALYGGGTEAFF
V gene: TRBV5-6; D gene: TRBD1; J gene: TRBJ2-7; clone size: .; CDR3 length: 15; CDR3 DNA: TGTGCCAGCAGCCGGGGACAGGAAATCTCCTACGAGCAGTACTTC; CDR3 protein: CASSRGQEISYEQYF
V gene: TRBV6-5; D gene: TRBD1; J gene: TRBJ1-1; clone size: .; CDR3 length: 13; CDR3 DNA: TGTGCCAGCAGTTACCCCGGGACAGATGAAGCTTTCTTT; CDR3 protein: CASSYPGTDEAFF
V gene: TRBV5-6; D gene: .; J gene: TRBJ2-7; clone size: .; CDR3 length: 14; CDR3 DNA: TGTGCCAGCAGCTCCCCGGGACATAGTTACGAGCAGTACTTC; CDR3 protein: CASSSPGHSYEQYF
V gene: TRBV28; D gene: .; J gene: TRBJ1-1; clone size: .; CDR3 length: 15; CDR3 DNA: TGTGCCAGCAGTTTGGGAGGGACTCGTGCCACTGAAGCTTTCTTT; CDR3 protein: CASSLGGTRATEAFF
V gene: TRBV5-1; D gene: .; J gene: TRBJ1-1; clone size: .; CDR3 length: 13; CDR3 DNA: TGCGCCACCAAAGAACAGGGTAACACTGAAGCTTTCTTT; CDR3 protein: CATKEQGNTEAFF
V gene: TRBV19; D gene: .; J gene: TRBJ2-1; clone size: .; CDR3 length: 12; CDR3 DNA: TGTGCCAGTAGTATAGGGAGGACTGGGCAGTTCTTC; CDR3 protein: CASSIGRTGQFF
V gene: TRBV6-5; D gene: .; J gene: TRBJ1-1; clone size: few; CDR3 length: 16; CDR3 DNA: TGTGCCAGCAGTTACTCCTTCGGCAGGGCGAACACTGAAGCTTTCTTT; CDR3 protein: CASSYSFGRANTEAFF
V gene: TRBV11-1; D gene: TRBD2; J gene: TRBJ2-5; clone size: .; CDR3 length: 14; CDR3 DNA: TGTGCCGCGGGGGGGATGGTATGTATGGAGACCCAGTACTTC; CDR3 protein: CAAGGMVCMETQYF
V gene: TRBV7-8; D gene: .; J gene: TRBJ2-7; clone size: .; CDR3 length: 13; CDR3 DNA: TGTGCCAGCAGCTTCTCGCCCGGGTACGAGCAGTACTTC; CDR3 protein: CASSFSPGYEQYF
V gene: TRBV30; D gene: TRBD2; J gene: TRBJ2-7; clone size: .; CDR3 length: 17; CDR3 DNA: TGTGCCTGGAGTGTACGATCCAGCGGGGGGGGCTCCTACGAGCAGTACTTC; CDR3 protein: CAWSVRSSGGGSYEQYF